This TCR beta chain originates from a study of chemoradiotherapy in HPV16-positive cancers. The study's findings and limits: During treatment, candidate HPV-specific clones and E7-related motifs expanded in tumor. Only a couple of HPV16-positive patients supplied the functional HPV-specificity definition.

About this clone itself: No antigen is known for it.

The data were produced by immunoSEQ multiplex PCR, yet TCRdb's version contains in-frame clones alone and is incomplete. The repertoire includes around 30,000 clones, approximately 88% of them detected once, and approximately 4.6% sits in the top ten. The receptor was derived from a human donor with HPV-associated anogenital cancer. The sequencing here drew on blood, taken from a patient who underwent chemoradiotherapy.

The CDR3 nucleotides read TGCGCCAGCAGCTTGGAAGGGGGTGTGAGCACCGGGGAGCTGTTTTTT. Its protein product is CASSLEGGVSTGELFF. The rearrangement links TRBV5-1 to TRBJ2-2, with a possible D match to TRBD1 (6 bases). The germline V gene encodes CDR1 SGHRS and CDR2 YFSETQ. The CDR3 has 16 amino acids. The V and J ends lost 0 bases and 4 bases respectively, with 13 bases between them.